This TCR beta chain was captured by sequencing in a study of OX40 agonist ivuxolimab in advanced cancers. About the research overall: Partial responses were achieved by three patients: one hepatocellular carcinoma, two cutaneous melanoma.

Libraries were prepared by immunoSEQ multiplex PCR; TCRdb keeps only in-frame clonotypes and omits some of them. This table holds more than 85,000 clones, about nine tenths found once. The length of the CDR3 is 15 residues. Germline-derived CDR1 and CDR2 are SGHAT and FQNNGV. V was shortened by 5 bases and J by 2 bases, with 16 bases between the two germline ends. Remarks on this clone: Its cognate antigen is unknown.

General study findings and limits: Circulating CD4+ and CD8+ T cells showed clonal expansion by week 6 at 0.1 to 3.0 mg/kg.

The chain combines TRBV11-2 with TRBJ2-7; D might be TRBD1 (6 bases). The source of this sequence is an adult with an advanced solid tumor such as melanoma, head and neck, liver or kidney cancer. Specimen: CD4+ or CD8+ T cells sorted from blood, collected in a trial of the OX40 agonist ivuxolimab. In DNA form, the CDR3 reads TGTGCCAGCAGCCAAATCCAGGGGTTGGCCTACGAGCAGTACTTC. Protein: CASSQIQGLAYEQYF. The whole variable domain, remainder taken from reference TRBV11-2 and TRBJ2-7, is EAGVAQSPRYKIIEKRQSVAFWCNPISGHATLYWYQQILGQGPKLLIQFQNNGVVDDSQLPKDRFSAERLKGVDSTLKIQPAKLEDSAVYLCASSQIQGLAYEQYFGPGTRLTVT.